This T cell receptor beta chain derives from a study of cytomegalovirus exposure and HLA in healthy donors. CDR1 LNHDA and CDR2 SQIVND come from the germline V gene (reference sequence). The CDR3 has 14 amino acids. Trimming took 7 bases from V and 3 from J; bases not matched to a gene: 8. Primers: 60 Vbeta forward and 13 Jbeta reverse. The method was immunoSEQ multiplex PCR; TCRdb's version includes in-frame clones alone and lacks a portion of them. Its table records 100,000 to 150,000 clones. To note about this clone: Its antigen remains unknown.

Study-level results: HLA allele associations emerged for under 20,000 TCR beta sequences in a later analysis, at 0.05 false discovery rate.

The TCR comes from a man between 40 and 49 years old in good health and CMV-seronegative. The chain joins TRBV19 to TRBJ2-7; TRBD1 matches at 8 bases. Sequencing input: PBMCs. The CDR3 bases are TGTGCCAGTACTCTCGGGACAGGAGACTACGAGCAGTACTTC. Residues: CASTLGTGDYEQYF.